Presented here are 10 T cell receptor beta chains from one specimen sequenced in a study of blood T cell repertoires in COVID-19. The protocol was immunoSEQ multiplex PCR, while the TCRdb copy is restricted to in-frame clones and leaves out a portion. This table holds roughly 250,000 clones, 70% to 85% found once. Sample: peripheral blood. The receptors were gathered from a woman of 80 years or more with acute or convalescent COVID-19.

The CDR3 sequence is CAISESGAPTFF. CDR3 DNA: TGTGCCATCAGTGAGTCGGGAGCCCCTACGTTCTTC. The rearrangement uses TRBV10-3 and TRBJ2-1; D is possibly TRBD2 (5 bases). Germline CDR1 and CDR2: ENHRY and SYGVKD. Trimming took off 0 bases at V and 15 bases at J, with 12 bases between the two ends. CDR3 length: 12 residues.

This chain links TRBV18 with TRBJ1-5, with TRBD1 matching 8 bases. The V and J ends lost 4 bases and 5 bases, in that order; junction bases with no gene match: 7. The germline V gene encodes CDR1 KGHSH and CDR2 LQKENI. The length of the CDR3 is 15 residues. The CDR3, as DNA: TGTGCCAGCTCACTCCGGACAGGGAGGGATCAGCCCCAGCATTTT. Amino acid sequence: CASSLRTGRDQPQHF.

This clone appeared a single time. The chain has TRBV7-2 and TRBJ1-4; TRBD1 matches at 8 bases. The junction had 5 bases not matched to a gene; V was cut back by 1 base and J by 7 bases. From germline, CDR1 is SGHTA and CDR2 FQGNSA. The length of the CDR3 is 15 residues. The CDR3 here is CASSLGTGFREKLFF. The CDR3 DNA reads TGTGCCAGCAGCTTAGGGACAGGGTTTCGTGAAAAACTGTTTTTT.

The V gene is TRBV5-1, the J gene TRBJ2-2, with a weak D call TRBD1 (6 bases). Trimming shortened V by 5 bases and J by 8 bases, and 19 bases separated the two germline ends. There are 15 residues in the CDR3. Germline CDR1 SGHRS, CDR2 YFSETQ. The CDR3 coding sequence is TGCGCCAGCAGAACTAATGGGGGCGCGGTGGGGGAGCTGTTTTTT. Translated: CASRTNGGAVGELFF.

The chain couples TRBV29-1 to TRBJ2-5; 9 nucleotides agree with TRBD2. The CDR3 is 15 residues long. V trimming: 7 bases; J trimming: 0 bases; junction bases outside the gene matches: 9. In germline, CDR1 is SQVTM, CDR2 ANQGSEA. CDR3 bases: TGCAGCGGAATGCAGCGGGGGGCCCACCAAGAGACCCAGTACTTC. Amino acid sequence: CSGMQRGAHQETQYF.

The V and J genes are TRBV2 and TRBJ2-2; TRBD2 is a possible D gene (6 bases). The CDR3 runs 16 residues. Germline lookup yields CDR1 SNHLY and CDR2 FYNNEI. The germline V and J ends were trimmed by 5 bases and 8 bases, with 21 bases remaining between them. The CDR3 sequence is CASSPGTGVILGELFF. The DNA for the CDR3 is TGTGCCAGCAGTCCCGGGACGGGGGTTATTTTAGGGGAGCTGTTTTTT.

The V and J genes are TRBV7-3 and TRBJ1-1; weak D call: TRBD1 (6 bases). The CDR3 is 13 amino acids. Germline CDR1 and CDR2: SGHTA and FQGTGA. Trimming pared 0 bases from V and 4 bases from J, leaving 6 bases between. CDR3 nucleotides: TGTGCCAGCAGCTTAACAGGGGGCACTGAAGCTTTCTTT. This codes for CASSLTGGTEAFF.

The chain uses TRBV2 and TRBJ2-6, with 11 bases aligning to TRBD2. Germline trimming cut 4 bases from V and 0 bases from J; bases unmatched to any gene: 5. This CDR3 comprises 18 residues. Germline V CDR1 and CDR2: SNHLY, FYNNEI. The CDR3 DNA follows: TGTGCCAGCAGTGCATCTAGCGGGGGGAACTCTGGGGCCAACGTCCTGACTTTC. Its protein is CASSASSGGNSGANVLTF.

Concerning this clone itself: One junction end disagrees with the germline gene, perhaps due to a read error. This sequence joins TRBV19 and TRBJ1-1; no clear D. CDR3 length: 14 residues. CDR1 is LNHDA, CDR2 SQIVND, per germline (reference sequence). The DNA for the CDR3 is TGCGCCAGTACTAGTAGGCTCAGGAACACTGAAGCTTTCTTT. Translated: CASTSRLRNTEAFF.

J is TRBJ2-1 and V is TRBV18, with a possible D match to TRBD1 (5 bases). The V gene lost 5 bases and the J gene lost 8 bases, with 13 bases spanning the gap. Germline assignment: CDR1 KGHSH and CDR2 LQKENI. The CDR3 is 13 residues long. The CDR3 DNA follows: TGTGCCAGCTCAGCGACGTGGGGCGATGAGCAGTTCTTC. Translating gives CASSATWGDEQFF.